The entry below describes one T cell receptor beta chain. There are 15 residues in the CDR3. CDR1 is SGHRS, CDR2 YFSETQ, per germline. The junction had 5 bases not matched to a gene; V was cut back by 3 bases and J by 3 bases. Survey-level immunoSEQ sequencing profiled the TCR beta repertoire. Sequenced by immunoSEQ multiplex PCR; TCRdb stores in-frame clones only, minus some. Here the sample spans approximately 70,000 clones, 90% to 95% being singletons. What was sequenced was PBMCs. This clonotype originated in a man aged 35-49 years with rheumatoid arthritis. The J gene is TRBJ1-4, the V gene TRBV5-1; 7 bases align to TRBD1. CDR3 sequence (DNA): TGCGCCAGCAGCTCGTCGGACAGGCCTAATGAAAAACTGTTTTTT. It codes for CASSSSDRPNEKLFF. Using reference TRBV5-1 and TRBJ1-4 for the parts outside the CDR3, the full variable domain is KAGVTQTPRYLIKTRGQQVTLSCSPISGHRSVSWYQQTPGQGLQFLFEYFSETQRNKGNFPGRFSGRQFSNSRSEMNVSTLELGDSALYLCASSSSDRPNEKLFFGSGTQLSVL.